The 10 T cell receptor beta chains below come from one sample, sequenced in a study of vaccination and CD4 T cells after COVID-19. With the Oncomine TCR Beta short-read assay, DNA from cultured CD4+ T cells was sequenced. Via MiXCR, TCRdb re-called the PCR reads, giving one row per CDR3 protein. This sample has nearly 25,000 distinct CDR3 sequences; less than 40% occur once, and the top ten carry approximately 2.8%. Time point described: late sampling 161 to 241 days after vaccination in a few convalescent patients. Treatment of the sample: approximately nine-day PBMC culture with coronavirus spike peptide pools or control peptides (ViraFEST assay). No antigen is known for these receptors. The specimen comprised CD4+ T cells from blood, cultured in vitro, sampled about 7 months after SARS-CoV-2 vaccination. The receptors were sampled from a human donor who had recovered from COVID-19.

By sample fraction, this clonotype is large. V is TRBV20-1 and J is TRBJ2-5; TRBD2 might be the D (6 bases). The germline gives CDR1 DFQATT, CDR2 SNEGSKA (reference sequence). V lost 6 bases and J 5 bases, leaving 22 bases between the germline ends. CDR3 length: 15 amino acids. This CDR3 is CSAGDDGGTGETQYF. CDR3 DNA: TGCAGTGCGGGGGACGACGGAGGGACTGGGGAGACCCAGTACTTC.

The chain combines TRBV11-1 with TRBJ2-3; no firm D call. Germline V lookup: CDR1 SGHAT, CDR2 FQDESV (reference sequence). The CDR3 is 11 amino acids. V was shortened by 5 bases and J by 4 bases, with 4 bases between the two germline ends. CDR3 in DNA: TGTGCCAGCAGCCCCGCAGATACGCAGTATTTT. Protein: CASSPADTQYF. The full variable domain, in which reference TRBV11-1 and TRBJ2-3 provide the parts outside the CDR3, is EAEVAQSPRYKITEKSQAVAFWCDPISGHATLYWYRQILGQGPELLVQFQDESVVDDSQLPKDRFSAERLKGVDSTLKIQPAELGDSAMYLCASSPADTQYFGPGTRLTVL.

This chain connects TRBV11-3 to TRBJ2-3; a weak D match, TRBD2 (5 bases). Germline loops: CDR1 SGHNT, CDR2 YENEEA. This CDR3 contains 15 residues. Trimming stripped 1 base from V and 0 bases from J, with 8 bases between. CDR3 sequence reads: CASSLGWTSTDTQYF. In nucleotides, the CDR3 is TGTGCCAGCAGCTTAGGGTGGACTAGCACAGATACGCAGTATTTT. Supplemented by reference TRBV11-3 and TRBJ2-3, the full variable domain reads EAGVVQSPRYKIIEKKQPVAFWCNPISGHNTLYWYLQNLGQGPELLIRYENEEAVDDSQLPKDRFSAERLKGVDSTLKIQPAELGDSAVYLCASSLGWTSTDTQYFGPGTRLTVL.

The chain couples TRBV6-2 or TRBV6-3 to TRBJ2-5; no reliable D call. V was shortened by 3 bases and J by 6 bases, with 14 bases between the two germline ends. The CDR3 sequence is 14 residues long. CDR1 and CDR2 (germline): MNHEY, SVGEGT. The CDR3 is CASSYSGVGKTQYF. As DNA, the CDR3 is TGTGCCAGCAGTTATTCCGGTGTAGGGAAGACCCAGTACTTC.

The chain uses TRBV7-9 and TRBJ1-2; no firm D call. The CDR3 covers 14 residues. With 0 bases removed from V and 6 bases from J, the gap between germline ends came to 11 bases. Per germline, CDR1 SEHNR and CDR2 FQNEAQ (reference sequence). The CDR3 DNA follows: TGTGCCAGCAGCTTAGCACGGGATTCCGATGGCTACACCTTC. Translating gives CASSLARDSDGYTF. The whole variable domain, filled in from reference TRBV7-9 and TRBJ1-2, reads DTGVSQNPRHKITKRGQNVTFRCDPISEHNRLYWYRQTLGQGPEFLTYFQNEAQLEKSRLLSDRFSAERPKGSFSTLEIQRTEQGDSAMYLCASSLARDSDGYTFGSGTRLTVV.

The chain joins TRBV20-1 to TRBJ2-7; D unresolved. V was shortened by 3 bases and J by 2 bases, with 8 bases between the two germline ends. From germline, CDR1 is DFQATT and CDR2 SNEGSKA (reference sequence). The CDR3 has 12 residues. The CDR3 DNA sequence: TGCAGTGCTAGCCTTCTCCCCTACGAGCAGTACTTC. Its translation is CSASLLPYEQYF.

This clonotype was counted between two and nine times. The chain couples TRBV24-1 to TRBJ1-5, with D tentatively TRBD1 (5 bases). The V end was cut by 4 bases, the J end by 2 bases, with 17 bases between. The CDR3 extends over 17 amino acids. Germline V gene sequence: CDR1 KGHDR, CDR2 SFDVKD. The CDR3 protein is CATSDSGRPMGNQPQHF. CDR3 sequence (DNA): TGTGCCACCAGTGACTCGGGACGGCCCATGGGCAATCAGCCCCAGCATTTT.

This clonotype was counted a few times. V is TRBV7-2 and J is TRBJ2-7; D unclear. Germline lookup yields CDR1 SGHTA and CDR2 FQGNSA. Deletions cut 3 bases from V and 3 bases from J, with 3 bases between. The CDR3 is 11 amino acids. The CDR3 region is CASSFYYEQYF. The CDR3 DNA follows: TGTGCCAGCAGCTTCTACTACGAGCAGTACTTC.

The rearrangement uses TRBV20-1 and TRBJ2-1; 12 bases align to TRBD2. Germline V gene data show CDR1 as DFQATT and CDR2 as SNEGSKA (reference sequence). The V gene end was trimmed by 2 bases and the J gene end by 4 bases; junction bases not matched to a gene: 9. This CDR3 has 17 residues. CDR3 residues: CSARKPGLAGGYNEQFF. CDR3 nucleotide sequence: TGCAGTGCTAGAAAGCCGGGACTAGCGGGTGGATACAATGAGCAGTTCTTC.

V usage is TRBV7-9 and J usage is TRBJ2-6; D uncertain. The CDR3 is 13 residues long. Germline lookup yields CDR1 SEHNR and CDR2 FQNEAQ (reference sequence). Trimming took 1 base from V and 6 from J, leaving 4 bases between them. The CDR3 nucleotides read TGTGCCAGCAGCTTAGGGTTGGCCAACGTCCTGACTTTC. Amino acid sequence: CASSLGLANVLTF.